Listed here are 10 T cell receptor beta chains from one sample, sequenced in a study of T cells after yellow fever vaccination. One entry per CDR3 protein results from TCRdb running MiXCR on the 5' RACE reads. This table holds more than 450,000 distinct CDR3 sequences, 20% to 25% found once. The specimen comprised PBMCs, sampled 21 days after the first yellow fever vaccination. These receptors were obtained from a man between 18 and 35 years old who received the YFV17D yellow fever vaccine.

This clonotype has only a few counts. The chain links TRBV9 to TRBJ2-7, with 10 bases lining up with TRBD1. Germline CDR1 SGDLS, CDR2 YYNGEE. CDR3 length: 15 residues. Losses at the gene ends were 4 bases for V and 3 bases for J; bases not matched to a gene: 7. The CDR3 region has the DNA TGTGCCAGCAGCCCTGGGACAGGGGCGGTCTACGAGCAGTACTTC. Translated: CASSPGTGAVYEQYF. Full variable domain (rest looked up from reference TRBV9 and TRBJ2-7): DSGVTQTPKHLITATGQRVTLRCSPRSGDLSVYWYQQSLDQGLQFLIQYYNGEERAKGNILERFSAQQFPDLHSELNLSSLELGDSALYFCASSPGTGAVYEQYFGPGTRLTVT.

The chain is built from TRBV7-9 and TRBJ2-7; the D gene is possibly TRBD2 (5 bases). Per germline, CDR1 SEHNR and CDR2 FQNEAQ (reference sequence). The CDR3 sequence is 13 residues long. Trimming took off 1 base at V and 5 bases at J, with 9 bases between the two ends. The CDR3 is CASSLVGSDEQYF. CDR3 DNA: TGTGCCAGCAGCTTAGTAGGGAGCGACGAGCAGTACTTC.

This clonotype was detected many times. J is TRBJ1-3 and V is TRBV20-1; D may be TRBD1 (5 bases). The CDR3 is 15 amino acids. Between the trimmed V and J ends, which lost 4 bases and 8 bases, there was a span of 21 bases. Germline V lookup: CDR1 DFQATT, CDR2 SNEGSKA (reference sequence). The DNA for the CDR3 is TGCAGTGCTATCACGCCGGGACCCTCCGGGGACACCATATATTTT. Protein: CSAITPGPSGDTIYF.

This clonotype turned up a few times. The chain is built from TRBV7-2 and TRBJ1-4; D is ambiguous. This CDR3 spans 14 amino acids. The ends were cut back, 5 bases at V and 7 bases at J, with 14 bases in the middle. CDR1 is SGHTA and CDR2 is FQGNSA in the germline V gene. This CDR3 reads CASSRIQQGEKLFF. CDR3 DNA sequence: TGTGCCAGCAGCCGAATACAGCAAGGTGAAAAACTGTTTTTT.

This clonotype has just a few counts. This chain connects TRBV7-6 to TRBJ1-2, with D perhaps TRBD1 (5 bases). From germline, CDR1 is SGHVS and CDR2 FNYEAQ. Between the trimmed V and J ends, which lost 5 bases and 4 bases, there was a span of 8 bases. CDR3 size: 12 residues. CDR3 protein: CASSGDSYGYTF. DNA for the CDR3: TGTGCCAGCAGCGGAGACAGCTATGGCTACACCTTC.

This chain connects TRBV7-9 to TRBJ2-7; D not certain. This CDR3 region has 11 residues. The germline CDR1 and CDR2 sequences are SEHNR and FQNEAQ (reference sequence). V was clipped by 6 bases and J by 2 bases, with 5 bases between them. The CDR3 region is CASRTPYEQYF. The CDR3 nucleotides read TGTGCCAGCAGAACGCCCTACGAGCAGTACTTC.

This clonotype has more than one count but fewer than ten. The gene calls are TRBV18 and TRBJ2-2; D possibly corresponds to TRBD1 (5 bases). The CDR3 extends over 17 amino acids. Looked up from germline, CDR1 is KGHSH and CDR2 is LQKENI. Trimming pared 4 bases from V and 0 bases from J, leaving 15 bases between. The chain's CDR3 is CASSLTGARANTGELFF. The CDR3 DNA reads as TGTGCCAGCTCACTGACTGGGGCCCGCGCGAACACCGGGGAGCTGTTTTTT.

V gene TRBV29-1 combines with J gene TRBJ2-3; a possible D gene is TRBD1 (7 bases). CDR1 and CDR2 from the germline V gene are SQVTM and ANQGSEA. The V and J ends lost 8 bases and 0 bases respectively, with 18 bases between them. The CDR3 contains 15 residues. The CDR3 loop reads CSSWAGGLSTDTQYF. CDR3 nucleotide sequence: TGCAGCTCCTGGGCAGGGGGGCTTAGCACAGATACGCAGTATTTT.

This chain joins TRBV6-5 and TRBJ2-1, with 7 bases that match TRBD1. The CDR3 is 14 residues long. Germline CDR1 reads MNHEY; CDR2 reads SVGAGI. The trim removed 4 bases at V and 5 bases at J, leaving 5 bases unmatched. The CDR3 spells CASSLTGTHNEQFF. The CDR3 bases are TGTGCCAGCAGTTTGACAGGGACCCACAATGAGCAGTTCTTC.

The sample holds a few counts of this clonotype. The V gene is TRBV12-3 or TRBV12-4, the J gene TRBJ2-1; TRBD2 aligns across 7 bases. The J segment lost 7 bases and the V segment lost 8 bases, leaving 8 bases of the junction unmatched. CDR3 length: 13 amino acids. The CDR3 DNA follows: TGTGCCAGCGCACCGGGACTAAGAAATGAGCAGTTCTTC. It translates to CASAPGLRNEQFF.